The next 17 T cell receptor beta chains were all read from a single sample in a study of blood T cell repertoires in COVID-19. Some clones are missing from TCRdb's copy, which holds only in-frame ones; the method was immunoSEQ multiplex PCR. The table records around 260,000 clones, less than 90% of them present only once. The sample consisted of peripheral blood. Source of these receptors: a man between 25 and 39 years old with active or convalescent COVID-19.

The V call is TRBV6-6, the J call TRBJ2-7; 7 bases fit TRBD1. With 5 bases clipped from V and 1 base from J, the junction kept 17 bases outside the gene matches. Germline V gene data show CDR1 as MNHNY and CDR2 as SVGAGI (reference sequence). The CDR3 has 18 amino acids. CDR3 residues: CASSPNTGTARRSYEQYF. The CDR3 DNA reads TGTGCCAGCAGTCCAAATACCGGGACAGCACGAAGGTCCTACGAGCAGTACTTC.

This clone has more than one count but fewer than ten. The V call is TRBV25-1, the J call TRBJ1-5; no reliable D call. This CDR3 is 16 amino acids long. Trimming took 4 bases from V and 0 from J, leaving 13 bases between them. Germline lookup yields CDR1 MGHDK and CDR2 SYGVNS. CDR3 sequence (DNA): TGTGCCAGCAGTGGCGATGGAGTCTATAGCAATCAGCCCCAGCATTTT. It encodes CASSGDGVYSNQPQHF.

The chain has TRBV5-1 and TRBJ2-2, with D perhaps TRBD2 (6 bases). Germline CDR1 is SGHRS and CDR2 is YFSETQ. The V end lost 0 bases, the J end lost 6 bases, and 15 bases lay between the germline ends. The length of the CDR3 is 16 residues. The CDR3 here is CASSLGRDPGAGELFF. The CDR3 nucleotides are TGCGCCAGCAGCTTGGGCCGGGACCCGGGGGCCGGGGAGCTGTTTTTT.

This chain joins TRBV19 and TRBJ2-5, with TRBD2 matching 12 bases. The CDR3 sequence is 14 residues long. Per germline, CDR1 LNHDA and CDR2 SQIVND (reference sequence). Trimming cost V 5 bases and J 5 bases; bases outside gene matches: 3. This chain's CDR3 is CASSPGLAGETQYF. The CDR3 coding sequence is TGTGCCAGTAGTCCCGGACTAGCGGGGGAGACCCAGTACTTC.

Here the CDR3 reads CASSQETGYGSQPQHF. Here the CDR3 DNA reads TGCGCCAGCAGCCAAGAGACAGGTTACGGCAGTCAGCCCCAGCATTTT. The chain has TRBV4-1 and TRBJ1-5; TRBD1 is a possible D gene (6 bases). The CDR3 totals 16 residues. The V end lost 0 bases, the J end lost 6 bases, and 15 bases lay between the germline ends. The germline V gene has CDR1 MGHRA and CDR2 YSYEKL.

The chain employs TRBV7-9 and TRBJ2-7; 9 nucleotides align to TRBD2. This CDR3 has 15 amino acids. Germline V gene sequence: CDR1 SEHNR, CDR2 FQNEAQ (reference sequence). The ends lost 5 bases at V and 2 bases at J; junction bases unmatched: 7. CDR3 residues: CASSPIAGAPYEQYF. The CDR3 bases are TGTGCCAGCAGCCCAATAGCGGGAGCTCCCTACGAGCAGTACTTC.

The V call is TRBV11-1, the J call TRBJ1-1; 8 positions agree with TRBD1. Trimming removed 5 bases from V and 5 bases from J; junction bases left unmatched: 7. The V gene's germline CDR1 is SGHAT and CDR2 FQDESV (reference sequence). The CDR3 runs to 14 residues. Here the CDR3 DNA reads TGTGCCAGCAGCCACCAGGGGGCGGGGACTGAAGCTTTCTTT. Amino acids: CASSHQGAGTEAFF.

This clone was counted a single time. The CDR3 DNA is TGTGCCAGCAGTGAAGGGGCAGGAAACACTGAAGCTTTCTTT. This sequence encodes CASSEGAGNTEAFF. The V gene is TRBV2, the J gene TRBJ1-1; D gene unclear. CDR3 length equals 14 residues. Germline lookup yields CDR1 SNHLY and CDR2 FYNNEI. V shed 1 base and J shed 2 bases, with 8 bases lying between them.

The chain employs TRBV5-6 and TRBJ1-1; TRBD1 might be the D (5 bases). Trimming left V 4 bases short and J 1 base short, with 20 bases between. Germline V gene lookup returns CDR1 SGHDT and CDR2 YYEEEE. CDR3 length equals 17 residues. The DNA for the CDR3 is TGTGCCAGCAGCCCTGCCAGGACAATCTATTGGAACACTGAAGCTTTCTTT. Translating gives CASSPARTIYWNTEAFF.

This chain connects TRBV4-2 to TRBJ1-3; D is perhaps TRBD1 (6 bases). The CDR3 consists of 15 residues. From germline, CDR1 is LGHNA and CDR2 YNFKEQ. V was trimmed by 2 bases and J by 2 bases, leaving 10 bases between them. CDR3 amino acids: CASSQTGSPGNTIYF. The CDR3 DNA sequence: TGTGCCAGCAGCCAAACAGGGTCCCCTGGAAACACCATATATTTT.

V gene TRBV19 combines with J gene TRBJ1-3, with TRBD1 identical over 8 bases. V shed 5 bases, J shed 3 bases, and the junction held 9 bases outside the gene matches. CDR3 length: 16 residues. In germline, CDR1 is LNHDA, CDR2 SQIVND (reference sequence). The CDR3 bases are TGTGCCAGTAGTCTGCCCTCGGGACAGGTTGGAAACACCATATATTTT. Translating it yields CASSLPSGQVGNTIYF.

Of note for this clone: In the same sample, other DNA sequences code for this CDR3. The J gene is TRBJ1-6, the V gene TRBV18, with a tentative D call TRBD1 (6 bases). The CDR3 runs to 13 residues. Per germline, CDR1 KGHSH and CDR2 LQKENI. Trimming removed 3 bases from V and 7 bases from J, with 7 bases in between. Here the CDR3 reads CASSPGQNSPLHF. The DNA for the CDR3 is TGTGCCAGCTCACCTGGACAGAATTCACCCCTCCACTTT.

The gene calls are TRBV7-2 and TRBJ2-3, with 10 bases lining up with TRBD2. The CDR3 is 16 amino acids. Germline CDR1 SGHTA, CDR2 FQGNSA. V lost 0 bases, J lost 5 bases, and 5 bases stayed unmatched. This chain's CDR3 is CASSLASGGPIDTQYF. The CDR3 DNA reads as TGTGCCAGCAGCTTAGCTAGCGGGGGGCCGATAGATACGCAGTATTTT.

The chain is built from TRBV30 and TRBJ1-2; 9 bases agree with TRBD1. The CDR3 runs 14 residues. Germline loops: CDR1 GTSNPN, CDR2 SVGIG (reference sequence). V lost 2 bases to trimming and J lost 4 bases; unmatched junction nucleotides: 5. The CDR3 DNA is TGTGCCTGGAGTACCGGGACAGGGAGCTATGGCTACACCTTC. Its translation is CAWSTGTGSYGYTF.

The chain has TRBV19 and TRBJ1-2; 9 nucleotides line up with TRBD1. V was clipped by 6 bases and J by 4 bases; unmatched bases: 15. Germline lookup yields CDR1 LNHDA and CDR2 SQIVND (reference sequence). The CDR3 length is 17 residues. CDR3 coding DNA: TGTGCCAGTAGGGACGCCGGGACAGGGAGGAGGGTCTATGGCTACACCTTC. This sequence encodes CASRDAGTGRRVYGYTF.

The chain combines TRBV5-4 with TRBJ1-6, with D perhaps TRBD1 (5 bases). Germline CDR1 SGHNT, CDR2 YYREEE (reference sequence). The CDR3 sequence is 16 residues long. V lost 3 bases and J lost 8, with 18 bases in between. The CDR3 coding sequence is TGTGCCAGCAGCTACCTAGGAGGGGATCGGTATTCACCCCTCCACTTT. This encodes CASSYLGGDRYSPLHF.

The chain uses TRBV3-1 (or the pseudogene TRBV3-2) and TRBJ1-2; D gene ambiguous. The CDR3 totals 13 residues. V lost 2 bases and J 0 bases, leaving 4 bases between the germline ends. CDR1 and CDR2 from the germline V gene are LGHDT and YNNKEL (reference sequence). The CDR3 here is CASSQLTNYGYTF. As DNA, the CDR3 is TGTGCCAGCAGCCAACTTACTAACTATGGCTACACCTTC.